The TCR beta chain under discussion was sequenced for a study of post-analysis software for immune sequencing data. Overall study results and limits: When patients were compared with controls, 4 or 5 TRBV segments were more frequent, TRBV5-6, TRBV5-1 and TRBV20-1 among them.

The TCR beta cDNA libraries carried unique molecular identifiers. TCRdb used MiXCR to reprocess the PCR reads, holding one entry per CDR3 protein. The data hold 450,000 or so distinct CDR3 sequences, with roughly 45% observed a single time. The CDR3 extends over 12 amino acids. V lost 6 bases and J 10 bases, leaving 14 bases between the germline ends. Germline V gene lookup returns CDR1 SGHKS and CDR2 YYEKEE (reference sequence). With respect to this clonotype: Antigen specificity is unknown.

The chain joins TRBV5-5 to TRBJ2-1; TRBD1 might be the D (6 bases). This receptor was obtained from a girl aged 5-17 years with multiple sclerosis. The specimen was blood. DNA for the CDR3: TGTGCCAGCACCCCAGGGGCGTGGGAGCAGTTCTTC. Its translation: CASTPGAWEQFF.